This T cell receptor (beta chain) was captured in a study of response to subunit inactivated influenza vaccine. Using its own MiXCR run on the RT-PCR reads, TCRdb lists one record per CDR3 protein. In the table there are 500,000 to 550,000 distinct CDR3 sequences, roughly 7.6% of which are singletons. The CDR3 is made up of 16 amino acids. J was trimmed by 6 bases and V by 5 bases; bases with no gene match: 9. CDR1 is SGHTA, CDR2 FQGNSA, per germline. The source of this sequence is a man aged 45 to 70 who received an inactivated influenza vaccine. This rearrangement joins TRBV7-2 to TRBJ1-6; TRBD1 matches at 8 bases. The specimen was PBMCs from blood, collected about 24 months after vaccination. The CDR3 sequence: CASSDRDRLINSPLHF. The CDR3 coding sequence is TGTGCCAGCAGCGACCGGGACAGGCTGATTAATTCACCCCTCCACTTT.